This passage covers 3 T cell receptor beta chains from one sample sequenced in a study of blood T cell repertoires in COVID-19. Assay: immunoSEQ multiplex PCR; the TCRdb copy retains only in-frame clones and omits some. The sample has under 250,000 clones; approximately 80% are singletons. Sequenced: peripheral blood. These TCRs come from a human donor in a cohort sampled during active COVID-19.

The chain recombines TRBV7-2 with TRBJ1-1; the D is unclear. V lost 1 base and J lost 6, with 9 bases in between. Germline CDR1 reads SGHTA; CDR2 reads FQGNSA. This CDR3 contains 13 residues. In nucleotides, the CDR3 is TGTGCCAGCAGCTTAGGCAGGCTGGCTGAAGCTTTCTTT. Its translation is CASSLGRLAEAFF.

The chain combines TRBV18 with TRBJ1-1; no clear D gene. Trimming took 6 bases from V and 4 from J, leaving 12 bases between them. This CDR3 comprises 13 residues. CDR1 and CDR2 (germline): KGHSH, LQKENI. The CDR3: CASSLSESTEAFF. CDR3 coding DNA: TGTGCCAGCTCCCTCTCAGAATCCACTGAAGCTTTCTTT.

The chain carries TRBV11-2 and TRBJ2-7; D possibly corresponds to TRBD1 (8 bases). Germline CDR1 and CDR2: SGHAT and FQNNGV. The ends were cut back, 1 base at V and 7 bases at J, with 14 bases in the middle. The CDR3 is 14 residues long. Here the CDR3 reads CASSLGTGRVEQYF. The CDR3 region has the DNA TGTGCCAGCAGCTTAGGGACAGGGAGGGTAGAGCAGTACTTC.